This T cell receptor beta chain was found in a study of OX40 agonist ivuxolimab in advanced cancers. Comment on this clone: Its antigen is unknown.

Trimming removed 1 base from V and 6 bases from J; junction bases left unmatched: 6. Germline assignment: CDR1 ENHRY and CDR2 SYGVKD. The CDR3 covers 15 residues. TCRdb's copy holds only in-frame clones and misses some; the assay was immunoSEQ multiplex PCR. This sample has more than 100,000 clones, with just over 90% found just once. Findings of the study overall: Determination of antigen specificity was not performed for the expanded peripheral T cells. Averaging showed that CD8+ T cells had more expanded clones than CD4+ did. Clonal expansion by week 6 occurred in CD4+ and CD8+ blood T cells (at 0.1 to 3.0 mg/kg).

Autoimmune disease history or systemic immunosuppression meant exclusion. The V call is TRBV10-3, the J call TRBJ2-1; TRBD1 aligns across 7 bases. The receptor was isolated from an adult with an advanced solid tumor such as melanoma, head and neck, liver or kidney cancer. The specimen was CD4+ or CD8+ T cells sorted from blood, collected in a trial of the OX40 agonist ivuxolimab. The CDR3 DNA sequence: TGTGCCATCAGTGAGTACGAGGGGGCCACCAATGAGCAGTTCTTC. Translation: CAISEYEGATNEQFF.